This T cell receptor (beta chain) was sequenced in a study of blood T cell repertoires in COVID-19. Turning to the study itself: Specimens from acute and convalescent COVID-19 originated in the United States, Italy and Spain.

V lost 4 bases and J lost 0; bases outside the gene matches: 12. Germline CDR1 and CDR2: MNHNS and SASEGT. The CDR3 is 18 residues long. The data were produced by immunoSEQ multiplex PCR, yet TCRdb's version contains in-frame clones alone and is incomplete. Seen here are approximately 98,000 clones, 82% observed once, and the top ten hold more than 15%. This clone was detected a few times. The gene calls are TRBV6-1 and TRBJ1-3; 7 nucleotides align to TRBD1. This sequence was found in an elderly man with acute or convalescent COVID-19. Sequenced input: peripheral blood. CDR3 coding DNA: TGTGCCAGCAGTGGCCCCCTACAGGGGCCTTACTCTGGAAACACCATATATTTT. Translation gives CASSGPLQGPYSGNTIYF.